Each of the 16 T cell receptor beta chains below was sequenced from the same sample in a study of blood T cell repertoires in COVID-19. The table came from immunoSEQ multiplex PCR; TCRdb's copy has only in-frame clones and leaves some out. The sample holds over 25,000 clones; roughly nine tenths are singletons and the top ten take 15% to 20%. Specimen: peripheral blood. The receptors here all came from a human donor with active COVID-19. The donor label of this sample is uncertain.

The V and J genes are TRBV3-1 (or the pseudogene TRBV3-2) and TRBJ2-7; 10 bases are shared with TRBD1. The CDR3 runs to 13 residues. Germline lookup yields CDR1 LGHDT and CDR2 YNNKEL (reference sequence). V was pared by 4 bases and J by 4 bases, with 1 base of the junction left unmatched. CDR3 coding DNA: TGTGCCAGCAGCCGGACAGGGGGGTACGAGCAGTACTTC. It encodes CASSRTGGYEQYF.

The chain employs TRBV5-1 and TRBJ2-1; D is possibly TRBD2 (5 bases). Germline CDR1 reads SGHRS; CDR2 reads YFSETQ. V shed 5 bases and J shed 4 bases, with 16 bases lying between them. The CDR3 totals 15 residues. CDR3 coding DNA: TGCGCCAGCAGTCAAGACGAGCGGAAGTACAATGAGCAGTTCTTC. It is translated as CASSQDERKYNEQFF.

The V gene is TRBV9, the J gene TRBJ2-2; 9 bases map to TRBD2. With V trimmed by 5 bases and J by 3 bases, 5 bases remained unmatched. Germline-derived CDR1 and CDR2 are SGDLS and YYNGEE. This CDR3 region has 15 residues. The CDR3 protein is CASRGASGDTGELFF. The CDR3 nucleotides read TGTGCCAGCAGGGGAGCTAGCGGGGACACCGGGGAGCTGTTTTTT.

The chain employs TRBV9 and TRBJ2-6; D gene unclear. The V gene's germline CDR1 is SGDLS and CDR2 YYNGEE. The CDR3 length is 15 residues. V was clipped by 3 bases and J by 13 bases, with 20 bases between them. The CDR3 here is CASSAETVGAGVLTF. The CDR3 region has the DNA TGTGCCAGCAGCGCTGAGACCGTAGGAGCCGGGGTCCTGACTTTC.

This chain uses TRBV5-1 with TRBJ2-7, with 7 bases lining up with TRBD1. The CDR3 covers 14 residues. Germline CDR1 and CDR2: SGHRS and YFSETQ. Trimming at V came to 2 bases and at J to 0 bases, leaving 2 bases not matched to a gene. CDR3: CASSFGTASYEQYF. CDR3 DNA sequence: TGCGCCAGCAGCTTTGGGACAGCCTCCTACGAGCAGTACTTC.

The CDR3 DNA follows: TGTGCCAGCAGCTCAACCGGACTAGCGGGGGCCTCCTACAATGAGCAGTTCTTC. Protein sequence: CASSSTGLAGASYNEQFF. The chain combines TRBV5-6 with TRBJ2-1; 13 positions agree with TRBD2. J gave up 0 bases and V 3 bases, and 6 bases lay outside the gene matches. Germline-derived CDR1 and CDR2 are SGHDT and YYEEEE. There are 18 residues in the CDR3.

The CDR3 nucleotides read TGTGCCAGCAGCCACGTATCGGTAATGCCTGAAGCTTTCTTT. It is translated as CASSHVSVMPEAFF. The chain links TRBV3-1 (or the pseudogene TRBV3-2) to TRBJ1-1; D remains unclear. In germline, CDR1 is LGHDT, CDR2 YNNKEL (reference sequence). V was shortened by 3 bases and J by 6 bases, with 14 bases between the two germline ends. The CDR3 spans 14 residues.

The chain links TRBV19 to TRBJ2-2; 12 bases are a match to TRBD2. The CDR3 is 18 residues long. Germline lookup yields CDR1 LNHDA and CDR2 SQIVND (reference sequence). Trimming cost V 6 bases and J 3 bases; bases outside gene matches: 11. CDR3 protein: CASSLLAGGAIHTGELFF. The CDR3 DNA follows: TGTGCCAGTAGCTTACTAGCGGGAGGCGCGATCCACACCGGGGAGCTGTTTTTT.

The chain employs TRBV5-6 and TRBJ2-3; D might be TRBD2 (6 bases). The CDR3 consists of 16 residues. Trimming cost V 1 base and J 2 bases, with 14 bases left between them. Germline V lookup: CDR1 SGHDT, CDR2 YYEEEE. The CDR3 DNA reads TGTGCCAGCAGCTTGAGGTCCAGGAGGGTCACAGATACGCAGTATTTT. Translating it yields CASSLRSRRVTDTQYF.

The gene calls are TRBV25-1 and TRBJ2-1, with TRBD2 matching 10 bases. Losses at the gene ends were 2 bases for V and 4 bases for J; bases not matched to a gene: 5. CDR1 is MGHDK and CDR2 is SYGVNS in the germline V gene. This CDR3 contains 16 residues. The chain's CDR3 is CASSEQTSGKYNEQFF. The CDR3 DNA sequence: TGTGCCAGCAGTGAACAAACTAGCGGGAAATACAATGAGCAGTTCTTC.

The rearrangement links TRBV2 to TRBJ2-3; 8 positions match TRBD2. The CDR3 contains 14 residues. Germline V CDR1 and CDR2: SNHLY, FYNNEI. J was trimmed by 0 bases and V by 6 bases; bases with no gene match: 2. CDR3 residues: CASRLAGSTDTQYF. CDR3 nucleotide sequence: TGTGCCAGCAGATTAGCGGGAAGCACAGATACGCAGTATTTT.

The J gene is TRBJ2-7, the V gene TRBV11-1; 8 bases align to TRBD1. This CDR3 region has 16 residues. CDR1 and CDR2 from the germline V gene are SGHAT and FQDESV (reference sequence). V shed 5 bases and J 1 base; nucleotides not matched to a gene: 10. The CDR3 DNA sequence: TGTGCCAGCAGCCTGGCTGGACAGGGAGGATCCTACGAGCAGTACTTC. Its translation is CASSLAGQGGSYEQYF.

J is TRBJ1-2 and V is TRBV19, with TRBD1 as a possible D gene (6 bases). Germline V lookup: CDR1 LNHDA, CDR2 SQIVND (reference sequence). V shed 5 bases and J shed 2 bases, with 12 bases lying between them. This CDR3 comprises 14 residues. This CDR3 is CASSDRDTNYGYTF. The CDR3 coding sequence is TGTGCCAGTAGTGACCGGGACACCAACTATGGCTACACCTTC.

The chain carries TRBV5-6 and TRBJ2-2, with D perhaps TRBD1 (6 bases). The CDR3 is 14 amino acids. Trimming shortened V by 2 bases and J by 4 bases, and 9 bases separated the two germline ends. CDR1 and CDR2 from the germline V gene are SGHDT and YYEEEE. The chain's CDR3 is CASSLIGGTGELFF. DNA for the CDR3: TGTGCCAGCAGCTTAATAGGGGGCACCGGGGAGCTGTTTTTT. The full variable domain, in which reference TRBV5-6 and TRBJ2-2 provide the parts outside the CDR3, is DAGVTQSPTHLIKTRGQQVTLRCSPKSGHDTVSWYQQALGQGPQFIFQYYEEEERQRGNFPDRFSGHQFPNYSSELNVNALLLGDSALYLCASSLIGGTGELFFGEGSRLTVL.

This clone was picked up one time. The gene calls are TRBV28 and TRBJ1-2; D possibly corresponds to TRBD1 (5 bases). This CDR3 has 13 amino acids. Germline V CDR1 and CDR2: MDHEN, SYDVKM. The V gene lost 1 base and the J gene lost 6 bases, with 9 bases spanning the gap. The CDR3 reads CASSLFRQNGYTF. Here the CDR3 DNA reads TGTGCCAGCAGTTTATTTCGACAGAATGGCTACACCTTC.

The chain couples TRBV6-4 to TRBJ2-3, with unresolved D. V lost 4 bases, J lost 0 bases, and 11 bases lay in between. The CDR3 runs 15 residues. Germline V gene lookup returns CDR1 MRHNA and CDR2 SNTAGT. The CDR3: CASSAGSISTDTQYF. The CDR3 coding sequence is TGTGCCAGCAGTGCTGGTAGTATTAGCACAGATACGCAGTATTTT.